The 17 T cell receptor beta chains below come from one sample, sequenced in a study of radiation and T cells in renal cell carcinoma. As to time point: blood 2 weeks post-SBRT. Treatment described: 15 Gy SBRT to primary tumor, nephrectomy 4 weeks later. Assay: immunoSEQ multiplex PCR; the TCRdb copy retains only in-frame clones and omits some. The profile shows around 26,000 clones, over 75% of them singletons. Specimen: blood, collected from a patient whose treatment included radiotherapy and nephrectomy. The receptors derive from a man aged 55 to 70 with renal cell carcinoma.

This clone was counted a few times. The chain uses TRBV7-9 and TRBJ2-1; 9 nucleotides match TRBD2. Germline V gene data show CDR1 as SEHNR and CDR2 as FQNEAQ (reference sequence). This CDR3 is 15 amino acids long. The junction had 7 bases not matched to a gene; V was cut back by 5 bases and J by 5 bases. The CDR3 nucleotides read TGTGCCAGCAGCCAAGGACTAGCGAACCACAATGAGCAGTTCTTC. Protein product: CASSQGLANHNEQFF. Full variable domain (outside the CDR3, taken from reference TRBV7-9 and TRBJ2-1): DTGVSQNPRHKITKRGQNVTFRCDPISEHNRLYWYRQTLGQGPEFLTYFQNEAQLEKSRLLSDRFSAERPKGSFSTLEIQRTEQGDSAMYLCASSQGLANHNEQFFGPGTRLTVL.

The CDR3 bases are TGTGCCTGGAGTCGTCGTGCTCCGGGACAGGTGGTTACTGGAAACACCATATATTTT. Protein product: CAWSRRAPGQVVTGNTIYF. J is TRBJ1-3 and V is TRBV30; 8 positions agree with TRBD1. The CDR3 sequence is 19 residues long. V lost 2 bases, J lost 2 bases, and 17 bases stayed unmatched. Germline V gene sequence: CDR1 GTSNPN, CDR2 SVGIG (reference sequence).

This clone was detected only a few times. The gene calls are TRBV27 and TRBJ1-1; D may be TRBD1 (5 bases). Trimming pared 6 bases from V and 10 bases from J, leaving 12 bases between. Germline values: CDR1 MNHEY, CDR2 SMNVEV (reference sequence). The CDR3 loop spans 11 amino acids. Here the CDR3 reads CASRGDQGAFF. Here the CDR3 DNA reads TGTGCCAGCAGGGGGGATCAGGGAGCTTTCTTT.

V usage is TRBV18 and J usage is TRBJ2-1; D gene ambiguous. CDR1 and CDR2 from the germline V gene are KGHSH and LQKENI. V was clipped by 2 bases and J by 2 bases, with 13 bases between them. The CDR3 has 16 residues. CDR3: CASSPASGSAYNEQFF. CDR3 bases: TGTGCCAGCTCACCAGCCTCAGGTTCCGCCTACAATGAGCAGTTCTTC.

As regards this clone: At the DNA level, this CDR3 is encoded by other sequences in the same sample as well. The chain uses TRBV18 and TRBJ1-1, with TRBD1 identical over 8 bases. With 3 bases clipped from V and 5 bases from J, the junction kept 5 bases outside the gene matches. Looked up from germline, CDR1 is KGHSH and CDR2 is LQKENI. The CDR3 is 14 amino acids. The CDR3 loop reads CASSPQGAGTEAFF. CDR3 DNA sequence: TGTGCCAGCTCACCGCAGGGGGCAGGGACTGAAGCTTTCTTT.

This clone has only one observation. The chain couples TRBV4-1 to TRBJ2-2; D might be TRBD1 (6 bases). The ends were cut back, 5 bases at V and 4 bases at J, with 14 bases in the middle. Germline V gene lookup returns CDR1 MGHRA and CDR2 YSYEKL. The CDR3 is made up of 15 amino acids. CDR3 sequence reads: CASSWAGDLTGELFF. CDR3 nucleotides: TGCGCCAGCAGCTGGGCAGGGGACCTCACCGGGGAGCTGTTTTTT.

The V gene is TRBV7-2, the J gene TRBJ2-4; D is unresolved. Germline-derived CDR1 and CDR2 are SGHTA and FQGNSA. Trimming removed 5 bases from V and 10 bases from J, with 12 bases in between. CDR3 length: 12 amino acids. The chain's CDR3 is CASSPFGAIQYF. The CDR3 DNA reads TGTGCCAGCAGCCCTTTCGGAGCAATTCAGTACTTC.

This clone was counted only a few times. This chain joins TRBV5-5 and TRBJ2-7, with TRBD1 matching 10 bases. There are 16 residues in the CDR3. V shed 4 bases and J 0 bases; nucleotides not matched to a gene: 7. Germline-derived CDR1 and CDR2 are SGHKS and YYEKEE (reference sequence). CDR3 DNA: TGTGCCAGCAGCAAGTCCGGGACAGGGGCCTCCTACGAGCAGTACTTC. As protein: CASSKSGTGASYEQYF.

This chain connects TRBV6-1 to TRBJ2-7, with 10 positions matching TRBD1. V shed 3 bases, J shed 2 bases, and the junction held 4 bases outside the gene matches. The length of the CDR3 is 15 residues. Germline CDR1 is MNHNS and CDR2 is SASEGT. CDR3 in DNA: TGTGCCAGCAGTGATGGGACAGGGGCGCCCTACGAGCAGTACTTC. This translates into CASSDGTGAPYEQYF.

The chain joins TRBV19 to TRBJ2-1; 9 nucleotides match TRBD1. The length of the CDR3 is 15 residues. CDR1 is LNHDA, CDR2 SQIVND, per germline (reference sequence). V lost 5 bases to trimming and J lost 8 bases; unmatched junction nucleotides: 10. The CDR3 sequence is CASSGWDRARDEQFF. For the CDR3, the DNA is TGTGCCAGTAGTGGATGGGACAGGGCTAGGGATGAGCAGTTCTTC.

V is TRBV25-1 and J is TRBJ2-1; D possibly corresponds to TRBD2 (6 bases). The germline V gene encodes CDR1 MGHDK and CDR2 SYGVNS. The CDR3 has 14 amino acids. Trimming took off 0 bases at V and 7 bases at J, with 10 bases between the two ends. In DNA, the CDR3 is TGTGCCAGCAGTGAATATTACCTAGCGAATGAGCAGTTCTTC. Protein: CASSEYYLANEQFF.

This sequence joins TRBV25-1 and TRBJ1-4; D not certain. Per the germline V gene, CDR1 is MGHDK and CDR2 is SYGVNS. The V gene lost 4 bases and the J gene lost 7 bases, with 13 bases spanning the gap. There are 14 residues in the CDR3. The CDR3 DNA follows: TGTGCCAGCAGTGGCCGTTCTACGGTTGAAAAACTGTTTTTT. Encoded protein: CASSGRSTVEKLFF.

The J gene is TRBJ2-7, the V gene TRBV5-1; D ambiguous. This CDR3 contains 13 residues. V lost 9 bases and J lost 6, with 19 bases in between. CDR1 is SGHRS, CDR2 YFSETQ, per germline. CDR3 nucleotides: TGCGCCACCGACTTTGGTGCCTTAGGCGAGCAGTACTTC. Amino acids: CATDFGALGEQYF.

This chain uses TRBV4-1 with TRBJ1-1, with a possible D match to TRBD1 (5 bases). Per the germline V gene, CDR1 is MGHRA and CDR2 is YSYEKL. This CDR3 is built from 15 residues. V was clipped by 7 bases and J by 4 bases, with 19 bases between them. The CDR3 region is CASTTTRDEGTEAFF. The CDR3 region has the DNA TGCGCCAGCACCACGACCAGGGATGAGGGCACTGAAGCTTTCTTT.

The V gene is TRBV18, the J gene TRBJ2-7; the D gene is possibly TRBD1 (6 bases). V lost 5 bases to trimming and J lost 6 bases, with 20 bases between them. The CDR3 length is 15 residues. Germline V CDR1 and CDR2: KGHSH, LQKENI. This CDR3 reads CASSSTGFGSSEQYF. The CDR3 coding sequence is TGTGCCAGCTCATCGACAGGATTTGGTTCAAGCGAGCAGTACTTC.

This chain uses TRBV6-6 with TRBJ2-1; D remains ambiguous. V lost 2 bases to trimming and J lost 9 bases, with 11 bases between them. The CDR3 runs 13 residues. Looked up from germline, CDR1 is MNHNY and CDR2 is SVGAGI (reference sequence). The CDR3 region has the DNA TGTGCCAGCAGTTACGCAGTATCGGGTGAGCAGTTCTTC. Translating it yields CASSYAVSGEQFF.

The chain uses TRBV7-6 and TRBJ2-3, with 15 bases that match TRBD2. The CDR3 length is 20 residues. Germline-derived CDR1 and CDR2 are SGHVS and FNYEAQ. Germline trimming cut 5 bases from V and 0 bases from J; bases unmatched to any gene: 12. The CDR3 sequence is CASSLRPGLAGGTSTDTQYF. CDR3 coding DNA: TGTGCCAGCAGCCTTCGGCCGGGACTAGCGGGAGGTACTAGCACAGATACGCAGTATTTT. Complete variable domain (other parts from reference TRBV7-6 and TRBJ2-3): GAGVSQSPRYKVTKRGQDVALRCDPISGHVSLYWYRQALGQGPEFLTYFNYEAQQDKSGLPNDRFSAERPEGSISTLTIQRTEQRDSAMYRCASSLRPGLAGGTSTDTQYFGPGTRLTVL.